The text below deals with one TCR beta chain. This may be a read error, as it is one base from a much larger clone. Starting material of about 0.45 ug total RNA yielded TCR beta cDNA via a constant-region primer. Three nested multiplex PCR rounds, a slightly modified ARM-PCR method, built the TCR beta libraries. Both of the initial two PCR rounds ran for nine to eleven cycles and employed TRBV1-TRBV30 forward primers alongside a C-beta reverse primer. TCRdb fed the multiplex PCR reads into MiXCR, producing one record per CDR3 protein. The sample comprises about 120,000 distinct CDR3 sequences, about two thirds of which are singletons, and about 8% rests with the top ten. From approximately 20-30 mg of unsorted bulk tissue, DNA and RNA were co-extracted together. This entry comes from a study of tumor-infiltrating lymphocytes in primary liver carcinoma. The CDR3 has 16 residues. The V and J ends lost 4 bases and 3 bases respectively, with 19 bases between them. Germline CDR1 reads SGHRS; CDR2 reads YFSETQ.

This clonotype originated in a woman aged 55-69 years with primary liver carcinoma and hepatitis B virus infection. The chain has TRBV5-1 and TRBJ2-5; no clear D gene. The specimen was tumor-adjacent normal liver tissue. The CDR3 here is CASSDLRQTGKETQYF. The CDR3 region has the DNA TGCGCCAGCAGCGACTTGAGGCAGACGGGCAAAGAGACCCAGTACTTC.